Listed here are 21 T cell receptor beta chains from one sample, sequenced in a study of control samples from healthy donors and cancer patients. Sequencing was performed with immunoSEQ multiplex PCR; in TCRdb, only in-frame clones are kept and a portion is missing. This sample carries tens of thousands of clones, about 92% of them seen once, and the ten largest clones take about 1.5%. Sequenced material: blood. The receptors originated from a woman in her 30s in good health.

This rearrangement joins TRBV27 to TRBJ2-2, with 9 bases that match TRBD1. V trimming: 4 bases; J trimming: 7 bases; junction bases outside the gene matches: 4. CDR3 size: 14 residues. Germline V gives CDR1 MNHEY, CDR2 SMNVEV (reference sequence). CDR3 region: CASSYRGRVGELFF. For the CDR3, the DNA is TGTGCCAGCAGTTACAGGGGGCGGGTCGGGGAGCTGTTTTTT.

The chain couples TRBV11-1 to TRBJ2-7; D may be TRBD1 (6 bases). The CDR3 runs to 18 residues. The germline CDR1 and CDR2 sequences are SGHAT and FQDESV (reference sequence). The germline V and J ends were trimmed by 0 bases and 3 bases, with 21 bases remaining between them. The CDR3 spells CASSLAGRGTYPGYEQYF. CDR3 in DNA: TGTGCCAGCAGCTTAGCGGGCAGGGGTACCTACCCTGGCTACGAGCAGTACTTC.

CDR3 loop: CASSADRRGNEQFF. The CDR3 DNA is TGTGCCAGCAGCGCGGATAGAAGGGGCAATGAGCAGTTCTTC. This rearrangement joins TRBV9 to TRBJ2-1; D is perhaps TRBD1 (5 bases). The V end lost 3 bases, the J end lost 6 bases, and 13 bases lay between the germline ends. CDR1 SGDLS and CDR2 YYNGEE come from the germline V gene. There are 14 residues in the CDR3. Together with reference TRBV9 and TRBJ2-1, the CDR3 gives the full variable domain: DSGVTQTPKHLITATGQRVTLRCSPRSGDLSVYWYQQSLDQGLQFLIQYYNGEERAKGNILERFSAQQFPDLHSELNLSSLELGDSALYFCASSADRRGNEQFFGPGTRLTVL.

The chain is built from TRBV5-4 and TRBJ1-1; D not resolved. The CDR3 sequence is 14 residues long. Germline V CDR1 and CDR2: SGHNT, YYREEE (reference sequence). V lost 1 base and J lost 0, with 7 bases in between. This chain's CDR3 is CASSLPELNTEAFF. The CDR3 DNA is TGTGCCAGCAGCTTGCCGGAGCTGAACACTGAAGCTTTCTTT. The full variable domain, completed using reference TRBV5-4 and TRBJ1-1, is ETGVTQSPTHLIKTRGQQVTLRCSSQSGHNTVSWYQQALGQGPQFIFQYYREEENGRGNFPPRFSGLQFPNYSSELNVNALELDDSALYLCASSLPELNTEAFFGQGTRLTVV.

The chain is built from TRBV5-4 and TRBJ2-7, with TRBD1 matching over 9 bases. CDR1 and CDR2 (germline): SGHNT, YYREEE (reference sequence). J lost 4 bases, V lost 2 bases, and 4 bases had no gene match. There are 14 residues in the CDR3. DNA of the CDR3: TGTGCCAGCAGCTTTGGGACAGGGATGTACGAGCAGTACTTC. Encoded protein: CASSFGTGMYEQYF.

The chain combines TRBV19 with TRBJ1-6; the match to TRBD1 covers 10 bases. The V gene end was trimmed by 5 bases and the J gene end by 9 bases; junction bases not matched to a gene: 7. The CDR3 is made up of 15 amino acids. Germline-derived CDR1 and CDR2 are LNHDA and SQIVND (reference sequence). CDR3: CASSATGQGSSPLHF. Here the CDR3 DNA reads TGTGCCAGTAGTGCCACGGGACAGGGGAGTTCACCCCTCCACTTT.

The chain joins TRBV15 to TRBJ1-2; no clear D gene. V was shortened by 4 bases and J by 7 bases, with 10 bases between the two germline ends. Germline CDR1 is LNHNV and CDR2 is YYDKDF (reference sequence). The CDR3 is 12 residues long. CDR3 coding DNA: TGTGCCACCAGCACGCTACGGCGTGGCTACACCTTC. Encoded protein: CATSTLRRGYTF.

The chain combines TRBV28 with TRBJ1-5; tentatively, D is TRBD1 (6 bases). From germline, CDR1 is MDHEN and CDR2 SYDVKM. The V end was cut by 10 bases, the J end by 5 bases, with 12 bases between. This CDR3 region has 12 residues. The CDR3 protein is CATQGRDQPQHF. DNA for the CDR3: TGTGCCACCCAGGGGAGAGATCAGCCCCAGCATTTT.

The chain has TRBV30 and TRBJ2-5; 7 nucleotides agree with TRBD1. Unmatched junction bases numbered 2, after V lost 3 bases and J lost 1 base. Germline CDR1 GTSNPN, CDR2 SVGIG (reference sequence). This CDR3 is 13 amino acids long. Here the CDR3 DNA reads TGTGCCTGGAGCGGGACAGCCCAAGAGACCCAGTACTTC. Protein product: CAWSGTAQETQYF.

There are a few counts of this clone. V is TRBV10-3 and J is TRBJ1-2, with D maybe TRBD1 (6 bases). V lost 0 bases and J lost 6, with 8 bases in between. The CDR3 runs to 13 residues. Germline values: CDR1 ENHRY, CDR2 SYGVKD. The CDR3 DNA follows: TGTGCCATCAGTGAGTCGGCAGGGGATGGCTACACCTTC. It specifies CAISESAGDGYTF.

This chain connects TRBV4-1 to TRBJ2-5; TRBD2 matches 9 bases. The junction had 3 bases not matched to a gene; V was cut back by 1 base and J by 0 bases. The CDR3 runs to 16 residues. Per germline, CDR1 MGHRA and CDR2 YSYEKL. This CDR3 reads CASSQAASGDQETQYF. The CDR3 coding sequence is TGCGCCAGCAGCCAAGCGGCTAGCGGGGACCAAGAGACCCAGTACTTC.

The V and J genes are TRBV30 and TRBJ2-1; possible D gene TRBD1, 5 bases. There are 13 residues in the CDR3. The ends were cut back, 4 bases at V and 4 bases at J, with 11 bases in the middle. The germline gives CDR1 GTSNPN, CDR2 SVGIG (reference sequence). CDR3 bases: TGTGCCTGGAAGCTAGACAGATACAATGAGCAGTTCTTC. Amino acid sequence: CAWKLDRYNEQFF.

V is TRBV19 and J is TRBJ2-7, with D unclear. The V and J ends lost 1 base and 6 bases respectively, with 10 bases between them. CDR1 is LNHDA, CDR2 SQIVND, per germline (reference sequence). The CDR3 loop spans 13 amino acids. CDR3: CASSIGPRAEQYF. The CDR3 DNA reads as TGTGCCAGTAGTATAGGCCCAAGGGCCGAGCAGTACTTC.

The genes are TRBV28 and TRBJ2-7; a possible D gene is TRBD1 (6 bases). Per the germline V gene, CDR1 is MDHEN and CDR2 is SYDVKM. The germline V and J ends were trimmed by 7 bases and 9 bases, with 19 bases remaining between them. This CDR3 has 13 amino acids. The CDR3 coding sequence is TGTGCCAGCACCACCCGTCAGGGGAAACGGCAGTACTTC. Translated, it gives CASTTRQGKRQYF.

The rearrangement links TRBV19 to TRBJ2-1; TRBD2 aligns across 10 bases. V dropped 6 bases and J dropped 6; count of bases not matched to a gene: 8. Germline values: CDR1 LNHDA, CDR2 SQIVND (reference sequence). The CDR3 contains 15 residues. CDR3 sequence reads: CASSARTSGFNEQFF. The CDR3 nucleotides read TGTGCCAGTAGCGCCCGGACTAGCGGCTTCAATGAGCAGTTCTTC.

This clone showed up just once. The V and J genes are TRBV6-5 and TRBJ2-7; weak D call: TRBD1 (6 bases). Germline assignment: CDR1 MNHEY and CDR2 SVGAGI. V shed 11 bases and J shed 1 base, with 21 bases lying between them. This CDR3 contains 15 residues. Here the CDR3 DNA reads TGTGCCGCAGCCGAACCGGGACAACCGTCCTACGAGCAGTACTTC. Translation: CAAAEPGQPSYEQYF.

The rearrangement links TRBV27 to TRBJ2-3, with D possibly being TRBD2 (6 bases). The ends were cut back, 10 bases at V and 2 bases at J, with 13 bases in the middle. The CDR3 totals 13 residues. Germline V lookup: CDR1 MNHEY, CDR2 SMNVEV (reference sequence). CDR3 amino acids: CATGTPYTDTQYF. Written as DNA, the CDR3 is TGTGCCACCGGGACTCCTTACACAGATACGCAGTATTTT.

Concerning this clone: Mismatch with germline at one junction end may stem from a read error. The rearrangement joins TRBV5-1 to TRBJ1-1; D unclear. Germline V gives CDR1 SGHRS, CDR2 YFSETQ. The CDR3 is 12 residues long. CDR3 region: CASRLGGTEAFF. Here the CDR3 DNA reads TGCGCCAGCAGGTTGGGCGGGACTGAAGCTTTCTTT.

The gene calls are TRBV19 and TRBJ1-2, with a tentative D call TRBD1 (6 bases). This CDR3 has 16 amino acids. Germline V gene lookup returns CDR1 LNHDA and CDR2 SQIVND (reference sequence). Trimming pared 3 bases from V and 0 bases from J, leaving 14 bases between. The CDR3 DNA reads TGTGCCAGTAGTATCGCCAGGGGTAAGCCTAACTATGGCTACACCTTC. Amino acids: CASSIARGKPNYGYTF.

CDR3 sequence: CASSRGTGGNQPQHF. CDR3 DNA sequence: TGTGCCAGCAGTAGAGGGACAGGGGGCAATCAGCCCCAGCATTTT. The chain links TRBV6-5 to TRBJ1-5; 10 nucleotides match TRBD1. Unmatched junction bases numbered 3, after V lost 5 bases and J lost 2 bases. The CDR3 totals 15 residues. Germline V gene sequence: CDR1 MNHEY, CDR2 SVGAGI.

This clone was found once. The chain carries TRBV24-1 and TRBJ2-5; D remains ambiguous. The V end was cut by 3 bases, the J end by 5 bases, with 9 bases between. Germline-derived CDR1 and CDR2 are KGHDR and SFDVKD. This CDR3 contains 13 residues. CDR3 bases: TGTGCCACCAGTGATGGGGATGGGGAGACCCAGTACTTC. Translation: CATSDGDGETQYF.